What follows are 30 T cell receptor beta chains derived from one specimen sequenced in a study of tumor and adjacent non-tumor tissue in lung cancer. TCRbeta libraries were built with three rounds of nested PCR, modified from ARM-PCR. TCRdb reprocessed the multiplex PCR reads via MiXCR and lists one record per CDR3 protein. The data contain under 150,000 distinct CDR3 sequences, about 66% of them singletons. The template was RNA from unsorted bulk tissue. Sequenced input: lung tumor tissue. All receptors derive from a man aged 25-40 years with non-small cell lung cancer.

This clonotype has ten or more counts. The CDR3 protein is CASGLGEAEQPQHF. The CDR3 region has the DNA TGTGCTAGTGGTTTAGGGGAAGCCGAACAGCCCCAGCATTTT. The chain uses TRBV12-5 and TRBJ1-5; D might be TRBD1 (5 bases). The germline V and J ends were trimmed by 3 bases and 7 bases, with 13 bases remaining between them. The V gene's germline CDR1 is LGHNT and CDR2 FRNRAP. The CDR3 has 14 residues.

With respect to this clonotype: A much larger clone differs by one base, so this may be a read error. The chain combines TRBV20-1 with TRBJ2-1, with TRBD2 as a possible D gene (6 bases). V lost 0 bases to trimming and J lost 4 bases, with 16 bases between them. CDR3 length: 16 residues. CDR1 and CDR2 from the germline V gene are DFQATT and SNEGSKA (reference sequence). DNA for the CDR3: TGCAGTGCTAGAGACACCATAGAGCGGGTATACAATGAGCAGTTCTTC. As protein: CSARDTIERVYNEQFF.

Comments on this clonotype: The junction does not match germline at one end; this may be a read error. As DNA, the CDR3 is TGTAGCGTTCGGGACCACGGGGAGCTGTTTTTT. Its translation is CSVRDHGELFF. The rearrangement links TRBV29-1 to TRBJ2-2; the D call may be TRBD1 or TRBD2 (5 bases each). The CDR3 is made up of 11 amino acids. Germline lookup yields CDR1 SQVTM and CDR2 ANQGSEA.

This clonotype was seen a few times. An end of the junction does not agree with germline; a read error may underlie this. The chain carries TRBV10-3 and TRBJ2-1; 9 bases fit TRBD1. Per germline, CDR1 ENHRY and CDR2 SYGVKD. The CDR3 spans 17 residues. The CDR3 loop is CVISEPRYRGPYNEQFF. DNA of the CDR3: TGTGTCATCAGTGAGCCGAGGTACAGGGGGCCCTACAATGAGCAGTTCTTC.

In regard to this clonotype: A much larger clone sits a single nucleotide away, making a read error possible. The CDR3 sequence is CASNSFSGGGEQYF. The CDR3, as DNA: TGTGCCAGCAACTCTTTTTCTGGGGGCGGCGAGCAGTACTTC. The V gene is TRBV5-4, the J gene TRBJ2-7; tentatively, D is TRBD1 (6 bases). CDR1 and CDR2 (germline): SGHNT, YYREEE (reference sequence). This CDR3 has 14 amino acids. The V gene lost 6 bases and the J gene lost 6 bases, with 19 bases spanning the gap.

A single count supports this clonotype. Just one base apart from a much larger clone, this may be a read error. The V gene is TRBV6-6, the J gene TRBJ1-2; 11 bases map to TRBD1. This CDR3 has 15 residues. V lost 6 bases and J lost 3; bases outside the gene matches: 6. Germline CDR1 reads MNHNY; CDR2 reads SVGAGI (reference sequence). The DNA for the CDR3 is TGTGCCAGCAGGGACAGGGGGCTTACCGACTATGGCTACACCTTC. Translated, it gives CASRDRGLTDYGYTF.

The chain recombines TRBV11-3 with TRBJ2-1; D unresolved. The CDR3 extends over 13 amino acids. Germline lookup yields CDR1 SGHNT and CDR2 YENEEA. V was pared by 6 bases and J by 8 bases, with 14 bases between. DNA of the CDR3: TGTGCCAGCAGTTTCGGACCGCACGATGAGCAGTTCTTC. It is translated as CASSFGPHDEQFF.

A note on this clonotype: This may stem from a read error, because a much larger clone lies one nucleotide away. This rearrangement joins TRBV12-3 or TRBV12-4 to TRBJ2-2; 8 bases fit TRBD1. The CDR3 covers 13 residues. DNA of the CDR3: TGTGCCAGCAGCTCGCAGGGGGCCGGGGAGCCGTTTTTT. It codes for CASSSQGAGEPFF.

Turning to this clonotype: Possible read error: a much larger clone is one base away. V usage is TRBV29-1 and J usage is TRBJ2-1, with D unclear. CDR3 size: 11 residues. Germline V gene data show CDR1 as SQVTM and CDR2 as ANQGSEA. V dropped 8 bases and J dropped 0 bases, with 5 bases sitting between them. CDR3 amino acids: CSIRSYNEQFF. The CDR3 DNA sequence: TGCAGCATCCGCTCCTACAATGAGCAGTTCTTC.

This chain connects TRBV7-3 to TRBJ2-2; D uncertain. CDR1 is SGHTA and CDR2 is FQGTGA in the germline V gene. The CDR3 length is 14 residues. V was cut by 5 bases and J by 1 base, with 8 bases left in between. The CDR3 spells CASSTYRNTGELFF. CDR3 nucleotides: TGTGCCAGCAGCACCTATAGGAACACCGGGGAGCTGTTTTTT.

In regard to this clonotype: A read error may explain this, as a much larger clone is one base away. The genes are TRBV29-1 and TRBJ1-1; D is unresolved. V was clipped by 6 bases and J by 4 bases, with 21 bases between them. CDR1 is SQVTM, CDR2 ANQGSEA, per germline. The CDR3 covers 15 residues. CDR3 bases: TGCAGCGTCGATTCCGGGATAACCTTCGGCACTGAAGCTTTCTTT. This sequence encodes CSVDSGITFGTEAFF.

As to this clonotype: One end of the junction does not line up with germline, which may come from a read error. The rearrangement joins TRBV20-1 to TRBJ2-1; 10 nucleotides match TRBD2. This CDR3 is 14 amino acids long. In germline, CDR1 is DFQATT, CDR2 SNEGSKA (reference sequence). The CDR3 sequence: CSAIAGGLNSEQFF. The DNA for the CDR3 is TGTAGTGCCATAGCGGGAGGCCTAAATAGTGAACAGTTCTTC.

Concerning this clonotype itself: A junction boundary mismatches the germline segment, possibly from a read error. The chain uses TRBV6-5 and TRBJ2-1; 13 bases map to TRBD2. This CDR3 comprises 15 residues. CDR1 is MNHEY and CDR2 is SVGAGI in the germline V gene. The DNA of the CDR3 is TGTACCAGCAGGGAGGGACTAGCGGGAAGGTATGAGCAGTTCTTC. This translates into CTSREGLAGRYEQFF.

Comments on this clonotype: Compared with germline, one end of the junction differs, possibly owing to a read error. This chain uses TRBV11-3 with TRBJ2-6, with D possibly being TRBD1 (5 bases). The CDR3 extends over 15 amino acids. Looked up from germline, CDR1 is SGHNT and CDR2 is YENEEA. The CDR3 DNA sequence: TGTGCCAGCAGCCGCAGCCGCTCTGGGGCCAATGTCCTGACTTTC. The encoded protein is CASSRSRSGANVLTF. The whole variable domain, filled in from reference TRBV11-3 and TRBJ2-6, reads EAGVVQSPRYKIIEKKQPVAFWCNPISGHNTLYWYLQNLGQGPELLIRYENEEAVDDSQLPKDRFSAERLKGVDSTLKIQPAELGDSAVYLCASSRSRSGANVLTFGAGSRLTVL.

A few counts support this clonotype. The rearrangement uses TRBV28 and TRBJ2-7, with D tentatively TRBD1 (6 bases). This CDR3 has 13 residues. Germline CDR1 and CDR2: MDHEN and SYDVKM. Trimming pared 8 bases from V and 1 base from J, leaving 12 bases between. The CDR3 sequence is CASVLGGSYEQYF. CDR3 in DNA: TGTGCCAGCGTTCTAGGGGGATCCTACGAGCAGTACTTC. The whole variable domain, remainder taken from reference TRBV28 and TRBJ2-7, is DVKVTQSSRYLVKRTGEKVFLECVQDMDHENMFWYRQDPGLGLRLIYFSYDVKMKEKGDIPEGYSVSREKKERFSLILESASTNQTSMYLCASVLGGSYEQYFGPGTRLTVT.

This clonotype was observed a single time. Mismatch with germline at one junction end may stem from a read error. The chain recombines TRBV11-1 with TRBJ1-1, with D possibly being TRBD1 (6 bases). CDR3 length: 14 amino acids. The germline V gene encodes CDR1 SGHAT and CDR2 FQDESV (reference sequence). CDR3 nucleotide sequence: TGTCCCAGTAGATGGACAGCTGTGAACACTGAAGCTTTCTTT. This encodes CPSRWTAVNTEAFF.

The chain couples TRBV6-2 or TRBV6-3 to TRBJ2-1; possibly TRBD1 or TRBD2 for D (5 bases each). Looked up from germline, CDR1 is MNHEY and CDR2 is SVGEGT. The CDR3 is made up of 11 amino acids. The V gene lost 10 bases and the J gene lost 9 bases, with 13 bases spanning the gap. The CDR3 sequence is CANTPGREQFF. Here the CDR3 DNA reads TGTGCCAACACCCCGGGACGTGAGCAGTTCTTC.

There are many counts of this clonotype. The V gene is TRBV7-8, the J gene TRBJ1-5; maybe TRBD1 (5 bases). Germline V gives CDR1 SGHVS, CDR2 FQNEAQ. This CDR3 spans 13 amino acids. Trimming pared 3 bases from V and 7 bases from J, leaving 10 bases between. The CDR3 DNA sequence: TGTGCCAGCAGCTTGGGGCTAGGGCAGCCCCAGCATTTT. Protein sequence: CASSLGLGQPQHF.

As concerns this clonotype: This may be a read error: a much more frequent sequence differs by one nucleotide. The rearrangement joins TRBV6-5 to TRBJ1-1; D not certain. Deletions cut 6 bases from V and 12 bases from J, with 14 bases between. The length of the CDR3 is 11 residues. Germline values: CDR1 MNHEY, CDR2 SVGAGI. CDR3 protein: CASSSWPETFF. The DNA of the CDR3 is TGTGCCAGCAGCTCCTGGCCAGAAACTTTCTTT.

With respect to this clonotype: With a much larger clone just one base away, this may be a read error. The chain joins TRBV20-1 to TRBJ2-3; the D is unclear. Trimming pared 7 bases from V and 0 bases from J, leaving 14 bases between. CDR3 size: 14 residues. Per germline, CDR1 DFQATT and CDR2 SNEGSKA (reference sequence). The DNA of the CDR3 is TGCAGTGTTTCCCCCCATTATAGCACAGATACGCAGTATTTT. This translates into CSVSPHYSTDTQYF.

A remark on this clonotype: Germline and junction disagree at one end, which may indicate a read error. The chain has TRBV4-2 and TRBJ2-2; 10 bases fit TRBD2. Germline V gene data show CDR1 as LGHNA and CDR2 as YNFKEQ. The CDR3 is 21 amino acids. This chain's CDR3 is CASSQPHAGLAGAKNTVELFF. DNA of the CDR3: TGTGCCAGTAGCCAACCCCACGCGGGGCTAGCGGGAGCAAAGAACACCGTGGAGCTGTTTTTT.

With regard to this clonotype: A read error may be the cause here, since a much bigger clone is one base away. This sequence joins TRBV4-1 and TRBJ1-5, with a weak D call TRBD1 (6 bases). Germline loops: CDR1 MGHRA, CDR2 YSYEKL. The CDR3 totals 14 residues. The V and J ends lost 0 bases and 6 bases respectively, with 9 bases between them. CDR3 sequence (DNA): TGCGCCAGCAGCCAAGATCGGGGGCCTCAGCCCCAGCATTTT. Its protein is CASSQDRGPQPQHF.

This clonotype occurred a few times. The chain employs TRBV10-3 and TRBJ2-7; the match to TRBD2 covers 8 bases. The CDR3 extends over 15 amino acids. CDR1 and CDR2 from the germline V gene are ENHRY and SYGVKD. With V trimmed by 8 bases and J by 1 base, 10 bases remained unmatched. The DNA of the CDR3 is TGTGCCATCGGCGTTAGCGGGGTCCTTTCCTACGAGCAGTACTTC. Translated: CAIGVSGVLSYEQYF.

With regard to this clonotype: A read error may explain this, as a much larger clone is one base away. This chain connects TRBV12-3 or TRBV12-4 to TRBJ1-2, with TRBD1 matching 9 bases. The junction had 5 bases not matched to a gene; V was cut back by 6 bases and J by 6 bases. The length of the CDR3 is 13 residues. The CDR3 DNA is TGTGCCAGCAGGTTACAGGGGGCGGATGGCTACACCTTC. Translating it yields CASRLQGADGYTF.

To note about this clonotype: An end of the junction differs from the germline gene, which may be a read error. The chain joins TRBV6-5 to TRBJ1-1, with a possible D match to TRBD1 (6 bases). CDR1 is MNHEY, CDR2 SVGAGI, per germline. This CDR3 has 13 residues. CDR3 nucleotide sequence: TGTGTCAGCAGTCGGGACATCAACACTGAAGCTTTCTTT. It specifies CVSSRDINTEAFF.

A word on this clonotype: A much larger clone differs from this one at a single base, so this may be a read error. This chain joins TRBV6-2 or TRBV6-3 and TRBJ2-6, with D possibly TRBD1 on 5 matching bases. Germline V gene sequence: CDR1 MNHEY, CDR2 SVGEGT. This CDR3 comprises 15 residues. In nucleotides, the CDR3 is TGTGCCTGCAGTTACGGACATTCCGGGGCCAACGTCCTGACTTTC. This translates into CACSYGHSGANVLTF.

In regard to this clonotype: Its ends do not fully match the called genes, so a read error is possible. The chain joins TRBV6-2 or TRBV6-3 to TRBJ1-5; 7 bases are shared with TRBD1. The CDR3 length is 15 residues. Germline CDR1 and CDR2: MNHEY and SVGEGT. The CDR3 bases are TGTGTCAGCACCAAGGGGACAGTTAGCAATCAGCCCCAGCATTTT. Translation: CVSTKGTVSNQPQHF.

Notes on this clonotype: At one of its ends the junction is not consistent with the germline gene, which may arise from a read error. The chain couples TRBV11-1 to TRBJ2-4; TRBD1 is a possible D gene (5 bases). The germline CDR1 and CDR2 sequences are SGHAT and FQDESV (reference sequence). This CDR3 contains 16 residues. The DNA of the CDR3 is TGTACCAGTACGCACTCAGGCAGGGCGACCAAAAACATTCAGTACTTC. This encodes CTSTHSGRATKNIQYF.

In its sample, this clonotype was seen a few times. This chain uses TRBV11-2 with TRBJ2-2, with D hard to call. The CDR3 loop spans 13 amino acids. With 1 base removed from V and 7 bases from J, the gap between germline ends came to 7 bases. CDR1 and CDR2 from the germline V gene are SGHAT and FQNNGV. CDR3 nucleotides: TGTGCCAGCAGCTTAGTTAGGTTCGGGGAGCTGTTTTTT. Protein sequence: CASSLVRFGELFF.

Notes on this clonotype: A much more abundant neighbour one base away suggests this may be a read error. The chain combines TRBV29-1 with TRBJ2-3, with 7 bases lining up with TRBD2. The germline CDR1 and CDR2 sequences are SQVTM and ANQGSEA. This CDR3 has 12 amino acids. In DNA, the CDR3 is TGCAGAGTCCGCGGGGGAGGATCGGATCGGTATTTT. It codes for CRVRGGGSDRYF.